The 14 T cell receptor beta chains below come from one sample, sequenced in a study of shared clonotypes between healthy human individuals. TCRdb keeps only in-frame clones here, not all; method: immunoSEQ multiplex PCR. The sample includes 950,000 to 1,100,000 clones, about 74% of them seen just once. The sequenced material came from memory CD4+ T cells sorted from blood. Subset reported: CD45RA-negative fraction. These receptors all stem from a man aged 18-30 years in good health.

This chain connects TRBV7-9 to TRBJ2-3; D is unresolved. This CDR3 has 15 amino acids. Germline CDR1 and CDR2: SEHNR and FQNEAQ (reference sequence). With 1 base removed from V and 9 bases from J, the gap between germline ends came to 17 bases. The CDR3 is CASSLVDSSLDTQYF. CDR3 coding DNA: TGTGCCAGCAGCTTAGTGGATAGTAGCCTCGACACGCAGTATTTT.

The table lists this clone with a few counts. The V call is TRBV7-2, the J call TRBJ1-5, with a possible D match to TRBD1 (5 bases). The CDR3 is made up of 14 amino acids. V gave up 5 bases and J gave up 7 bases, with 15 bases separating them. CDR1 SGHTA and CDR2 FQGNSA come from the germline V gene. Here the CDR3 reads CASSPGTRGQPQHF. The CDR3, as DNA: TGTGCCAGCAGCCCGGGGACTAGGGGACAGCCCCAGCATTTT.

The V call is TRBV19, the J call TRBJ1-5; 7 bases map to TRBD1. Germline trimming cut 7 bases from V and 6 bases from J; bases unmatched to any gene: 12. This CDR3 comprises 15 residues. CDR1 is LNHDA and CDR2 is SQIVND in the germline V gene (reference sequence). CDR3 in amino acids: CASTTRQGGGQPQHF. As DNA, the CDR3 is TGTGCCAGTACCACGCGACAGGGAGGTGGTCAGCCCCAGCATTTT.

The gene calls are TRBV10-3 and TRBJ2-3; TRBD2 matches 13 bases. The CDR3 is 17 residues long. Germline values: CDR1 ENHRY, CDR2 SYGVKD. V shed 4 bases and J 4 bases; nucleotides not matched to a gene: 8. CDR3 in DNA: TGTGCCATCAGTGGCTATCTACTAGCGGGGGGGCCAGATACGCAGTATTTT. Its translation: CAISGYLLAGGPDTQYF.

The chain carries TRBV6-1 and TRBJ1-1; possible D gene TRBD1, 6 bases. Germline CDR1 MNHNS, CDR2 SASEGT. The V end lost 8 bases, the J end lost 1 base, and 17 bases lay between the germline ends. The CDR3 spans 15 residues. CDR3 in amino acids: CASRHHGGQNTEAFF. The DNA for the CDR3 is TGTGCCAGCCGACACCACGGGGGCCAGAACACTGAAGCTTTCTTT.

The chain couples TRBV6-5 to TRBJ1-1, with TRBD1 as a possible D gene (6 bases). The V gene lost 7 bases and the J gene lost 2 bases, with 11 bases spanning the gap. Germline CDR1 and CDR2: MNHEY and SVGAGI. The CDR3 is 13 amino acids. The CDR3 protein is CASTSTGNTEAFF. In nucleotides, the CDR3 is TGTGCCAGCACCTCGACAGGAAACACTGAAGCTTTCTTT.

V gene TRBV9 combines with J gene TRBJ1-6, with TRBD1 matching over 9 bases. In germline, CDR1 is SGDLS, CDR2 YYNGEE. This CDR3 has 16 residues. V gave up 2 bases and J gave up 7 bases; unmatched junction bases: 7. The CDR3 bases are TGTGCCAGCAGCGTCCAGGGGACAGGGCTAAATTCACCCCTCCACTTT. Translated, it gives CASSVQGTGLNSPLHF.

The gene calls are TRBV6-5 and TRBJ2-7; a possible D gene is TRBD2 (6 bases). With 0 bases removed from V and 2 bases from J, the gap between germline ends came to 11 bases. The germline gives CDR1 MNHEY, CDR2 SVGAGI. This CDR3 region has 15 residues. The CDR3 DNA sequence: TGTGCCAGCAGTTACTCAGGCGGGACCCCCTACGAGCAGTACTTC. It translates to CASSYSGGTPYEQYF.

The chain combines TRBV6-1 with TRBJ2-1; no reliable D call. The CDR3 contains 15 residues. From germline, CDR1 is MNHNS and CDR2 SASEGT. Trimming shortened V by 2 bases and J by 7 bases, and 15 bases separated the two germline ends. CDR3 sequence: CASSENPNHYNEQFF. CDR3 in DNA: TGTGCCAGCAGTGAAAACCCAAATCACTATAATGAGCAGTTCTTC.

The genes are TRBV5-8 and TRBJ1-6, with D possibly being TRBD1 (5 bases). Germline CDR1 is SGHTS and CDR2 is YDEGEE. The CDR3 spans 14 residues. V lost 1 base to trimming and J lost 8 bases, with 10 bases between them. The CDR3 DNA sequence: TGTGCCAGCAGCTTGAGGGGAGGGGATTCACCCCTCCACTTT. Its translation is CASSLRGGDSPLHF.

The chain recombines TRBV2 with TRBJ1-5, with TRBD1 identical over 7 bases. V lost 9 bases and J lost 4; bases outside the gene matches: 6. The CDR3 runs 13 residues. Germline V CDR1 and CDR2: SNHLY, FYNNEI. CDR3 DNA sequence: TGTGCCAGTAGGAACAGGGGAAATCAGCCCCAGCATTTT. Translating it yields CASRNRGNQPQHF.

This rearrangement joins TRBV6-1 to TRBJ1-5; D is unresolved. The CDR3 extends over 13 amino acids. Deletions cut 9 bases from V and 0 bases from J, with 9 bases between. CDR1 MNHNS and CDR2 SASEGT come from the germline V gene. The DNA of the CDR3 is TGTGCCAGTGGACGGGATAGCAATCAGCCCCAGCATTTT. It encodes CASGRDSNQPQHF.

The gene calls are TRBV6-1 and TRBJ2-7, with D unresolved. The germline V gene has CDR1 MNHNS and CDR2 SASEGT. Deletions cut 4 bases from V and 3 bases from J, with 13 bases between. The CDR3 extends over 14 amino acids. CDR3 loop: CASSASPRNYEQYF. CDR3 DNA: TGTGCCAGCAGTGCTTCACCTAGAAACTACGAGCAGTACTTC.

This clone was seen only a few times. The rearrangement links TRBV14 to TRBJ2-1; D not resolved. V lost 1 base, J lost 7 bases, and 8 bases lay in between. This CDR3 spans 13 amino acids. The V gene's germline CDR1 is SGHDN and CDR2 FVKESK. Here the CDR3 reads CASSQGARNEQFF. DNA for the CDR3: TGTGCCAGCAGCCAAGGTGCCAGGAATGAGCAGTTCTTC.